Included here is one TCR beta chain sequence, with context. Its antigen is unknown. Uncontrolled infection, other autoimmune disease, pregnancy or lactation led to exclusion. RNA transcripts served as the template for amplifying TCR beta CDR3 regions. RT-PCR in the first round (using the HTBI primer set) targeted the TCR CDR3. TCRdb re-called the multiplex PCR reads with MiXCR, one entry per CDR3 protein. The sample holds approximately 640,000 distinct CDR3 sequences; 16% are singletons and the top ten take 3.8%. This CDR3 is built from 12 residues. V was clipped by 8 bases and J by 7 bases; unmatched bases: 7. CDR1 and CDR2 (germline): SNHLY, FYNNEI. The data are from a study of T cells in Graves' hyperthyroidism and ophthalmopathy. Study summary: Peripheral blood was acquired at first diagnosis, ahead of any therapy whatsoever. Study results and caveats: Among clonotypes expanded in thyroid above 0.001, most were also found in blood. Ophthalmopathy onset followed model prediction by a median around 6.6 months.

The sequenced material came from blood. The chain recombines TRBV2 with TRBJ1-2; 7 positions agree with TRBD1. This clonotype was sampled from a woman under 40 with Graves' hyperthyroidism. The CDR3: CASDREGCGYTF. As DNA, the CDR3 is TGTGCCAGCGACAGGGAAGGCTGTGGCTACACCTTC.